One sample yielded the 5 T cell receptor beta chains listed below, sequenced in a study of T cell responses to AZD1222 COVID-19 vaccine. The assay was immunoSEQ multiplex PCR, and TCRdb's table has in-frame clones only and misses some. Of some 31,000 clones listed, over 75% were seen once; the top ten hold 12% to 15%. Material: peripheral blood, obtained 28 days after the second AZD1222 dose. These receptor sequences come from an adult who received the AZD1222 COVID-19 vaccine.

The J gene is TRBJ1-5, the V gene TRBV27, with TRBD1 identical over 8 bases. J was trimmed by 4 bases and V by 2 bases; bases with no gene match: 4. Germline V CDR1 and CDR2: MNHEY, SMNVEV (reference sequence). The CDR3 spans 15 residues. The CDR3 coding sequence is TGTGCCAGCAGTTTAGACAGGGGAAAGAATCAGCCCCAGCATTTT. The encoded protein is CASSLDRGKNQPQHF.

The V call is TRBV15, the J call TRBJ2-7; D unclear. Germline CDR1 and CDR2: LNHNV and YYDKDF (reference sequence). The V end lost 6 bases, the J end lost 0 bases, and 24 bases lay between the germline ends. CDR3 length: 18 amino acids. In DNA, the CDR3 is TGTGCCACCAGACTTAGCTCCGGATCCTCCCCCAGCTCCTACGAGCAGTACTTC. Amino acid sequence: CATRLSSGSSPSSYEQYF.

This chain joins TRBV7-2 and TRBJ2-7, with 9 nucleotides matching TRBD1. The germline V gene has CDR1 SGHTA and CDR2 FQGNSA. The CDR3 is made up of 15 amino acids. V shed 5 bases and J 0 bases; nucleotides not matched to a gene: 5. The chain's CDR3 is CASSPTGGRSYEQYF. CDR3 sequence (DNA): TGTGCCAGCAGCCCGACAGGGGGTCGCTCCTACGAGCAGTACTTC.

This clone is a singleton in its sample. The chain recombines TRBV2 with TRBJ2-7; D call uncertain. The V end lost 4 bases, the J end lost 0 bases, and 22 bases lay between the germline ends. The CDR3 runs 18 residues. CDR1 and CDR2 from the germline V gene are SNHLY and FYNNEI. CDR3 coding DNA: TGTGCCAGCAGTGCAAGAGTTGCCCTCATTACTCCCTCCTACGAGCAGTACTTC. It encodes CASSARVALITPSYEQYF.

J is TRBJ2-1 and V is TRBV7-9; no clear D. This CDR3 is built from 14 residues. The germline gives CDR1 SEHNR, CDR2 FQNEAQ (reference sequence). Trimming took off 3 bases at V and 3 bases at J, with 9 bases between the two ends. In DNA form, the CDR3 reads TGTGCCAGCAGCTTTCTTGCAAACTACAATGAGCAGTTCTTC. Its translation is CASSFLANYNEQFF.